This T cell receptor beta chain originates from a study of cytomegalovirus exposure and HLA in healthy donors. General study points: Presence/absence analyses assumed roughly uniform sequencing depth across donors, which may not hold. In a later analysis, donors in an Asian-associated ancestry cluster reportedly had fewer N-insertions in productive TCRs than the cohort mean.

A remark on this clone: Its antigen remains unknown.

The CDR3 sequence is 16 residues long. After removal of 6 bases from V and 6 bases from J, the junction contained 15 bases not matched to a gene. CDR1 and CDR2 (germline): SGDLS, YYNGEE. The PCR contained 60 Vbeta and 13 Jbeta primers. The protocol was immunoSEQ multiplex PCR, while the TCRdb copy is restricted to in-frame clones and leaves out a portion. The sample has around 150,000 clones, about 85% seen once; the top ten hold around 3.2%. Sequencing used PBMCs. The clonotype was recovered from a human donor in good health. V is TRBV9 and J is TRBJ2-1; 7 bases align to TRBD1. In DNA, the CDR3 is TGTGCCAGCACCCCAATTTTGAGGGGGCCGCCCAATGAGCAGTTCTTC. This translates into CASTPILRGPPNEQFF.